Below, 26 T cell receptor beta chains from the same sample are listed, as sequenced in a study of siplizumab effects on memory and regulatory T cells. The assay was immunoSEQ multiplex PCR, and TCRdb's table has in-frame clones only and misses some. The sample contains 90,000 to 120,000 clones, about 90% of which appear only once. Material for sequencing was Tregs sorted from blood. These receptors were taken from a human donor in good health.

The chain links TRBV7-9 to TRBJ2-7, with TRBD1 as a possible D gene (6 bases). CDR3 length equals 14 residues. V dropped 4 bases and J dropped 6 bases, with 16 bases sitting between them. Germline-derived CDR1 and CDR2 are SEHNR and FQNEAQ (reference sequence). The CDR3 DNA sequence: TGTGCCAGCAGCTCCAGGGGAATCATGGTCGAGCAGTACTTC. Its translation: CASSSRGIMVEQYF.

The genes are TRBV11-2 and TRBJ2-5, with D tentatively TRBD1 (5 bases). This CDR3 is 14 amino acids long. The germline CDR1 and CDR2 sequences are SGHAT and FQNNGV. Trimming cost V 0 bases and J 9 bases, with 14 bases left between them. CDR3 sequence reads: CASSLERQSFSQYF. The CDR3 nucleotides are TGTGCCAGCAGCTTAGAGCGACAGAGCTTTTCCCAGTACTTC.

This chain joins TRBV6-5 and TRBJ1-2; 8 nucleotides line up with TRBD1. Germline loops: CDR1 MNHEY, CDR2 SVGAGI. After removal of 5 bases from V and 8 bases from J, the junction contained 7 bases not matched to a gene. The CDR3 runs 13 residues. The DNA for the CDR3 is TGTGCCAGCAGTCCAGACAGGGGCTTCGGCTACACCTTC. It is translated as CASSPDRGFGYTF.

The chain combines TRBV15 with TRBJ2-1; unclear D gene. Trimming stripped 0 bases from V and 8 bases from J, with 8 bases between. This CDR3 spans 13 amino acids. Germline CDR1 reads LNHNV; CDR2 reads YYDKDF (reference sequence). The CDR3 reads CATSRDSEYEQFF. CDR3 DNA sequence: TGTGCCACCAGCAGAGATTCCGAATATGAGCAGTTCTTC. The complete variable domain, with remaining parts taken from reference TRBV15 and TRBJ2-1, reads DAMVIQNPRYQVTQFGKPVTLSCSQTLNHNVMYWYQQKSSQAPKLLFHYYDKDFNNEADTPDNFQSRRPNTSFCFLDIRSPGLGDTAMYLCATSRDSEYEQFFGPGTRLTVL.

This clone showed up many times. V is TRBV4-1 and J is TRBJ1-1, with a possible D match to TRBD1 (5 bases). The V end was cut by 6 bases, the J end by 1 base, with 24 bases between. This CDR3 comprises 18 residues. Per germline, CDR1 MGHRA and CDR2 YSYEKL. CDR3 coding DNA: TGCGCCAGCAGGCAACCCGAGAGACCAGGACACCCGAACACTGAAGCTTTCTTT. Translating it yields CASRQPERPGHPNTEAFF.

This chain joins TRBV9 and TRBJ1-2; perhaps TRBD1 as D (5 bases). Looked up from germline, CDR1 is SGDLS and CDR2 is YYNGEE. Trimming left V 4 bases short and J 2 bases short, with 15 bases between. The CDR3 sequence is 15 residues long. The CDR3 here is CASSPHLGGNYGYTF. CDR3 in DNA: TGTGCCAGCAGCCCACACCTCGGGGGAAACTATGGCTACACCTTC. The full variable domain, its missing parts supplied by reference TRBV9 and TRBJ1-2, is DSGVTQTPKHLITATGQRVTLRCSPRSGDLSVYWYQQSLDQGLQFLIQYYNGEERAKGNILERFSAQQFPDLHSELNLSSLELGDSALYFCASSPHLGGNYGYTFGSGTRLTVV.

This clone was observed once. The chain joins TRBV29-1 to TRBJ1-3; the D is unclear. Trimming took 1 base from V and 0 from J, leaving 13 bases between them. The CDR3 runs to 16 residues. Per germline, CDR1 SQVTM and CDR2 ANQGSEA. The CDR3 DNA follows: TGCAGCGTTGAAGCCAGGCCCCTATCCTCTGGAAACACCATATATTTT. It is translated as CSVEARPLSSGNTIYF.

The J gene is TRBJ2-7, the V gene TRBV18, with D maybe TRBD2 (6 bases). The length of the CDR3 is 14 residues. The V and J ends lost 6 bases and 6 bases respectively, with 18 bases between them. Germline CDR1 KGHSH, CDR2 LQKENI. The CDR3 is CASSAFGGSREQYF. In DNA form, the CDR3 reads TGTGCCAGCTCGGCCTTTGGGGGGTCGCGCGAGCAGTACTTC.

The CDR3 reads CASSRDSLSDEQFF. Written as DNA, the CDR3 is TGTGCCAGCAGCCGGGACAGTTTGAGCGATGAGCAGTTCTTC. The chain has TRBV7-9 and TRBJ2-1; the match to TRBD1 covers 7 bases. From germline, CDR1 is SEHNR and CDR2 FQNEAQ (reference sequence). Trimming at V came to 5 bases and at J to 8 bases, leaving 9 bases not matched to a gene. The CDR3 contains 14 residues.

V gene TRBV2 combines with J gene TRBJ2-5; 9 bases map to TRBD2. The J call may be in error: the DNA end matches TRBJ2-7 better. Germline V gives CDR1 SNHLY, CDR2 FYNNEI. The CDR3 covers 17 residues. CDR3 region: CASSPITLAGTSYEQYF. CDR3 sequence (DNA): TGTGCCAGCAGCCCTATCACTCTAGCGGGGACCTCCTACGAGCAGTACTTC.

The V and J genes are TRBV19 and TRBJ2-6; a possible D gene is TRBD1 (5 bases). The CDR3 sequence is 14 residues long. V shed 6 bases and J shed 1 base, with 7 bases lying between them. Germline assignment: CDR1 LNHDA and CDR2 SQIVND (reference sequence). The chain's CDR3 is CASRSGSGANVLTF. Here the CDR3 DNA reads TGTGCCAGTAGATCAGGGTCTGGGGCCAACGTCCTGACTTTC.

The chain uses TRBV5-4 and TRBJ2-7; either TRBD1 or TRBD2 may fit D (5 bases each). The V gene's germline CDR1 is SGHNT and CDR2 YYREEE (reference sequence). With 2 bases removed from V and 9 bases from J, the gap between germline ends came to 12 bases. The CDR3 covers 12 residues. The CDR3 sequence is CASSFGRGGQYF. Here the CDR3 DNA reads TGTGCCAGCAGCTTTGGACGGGGCGGGCAGTACTTC.

V usage is TRBV5-5 and J usage is TRBJ1-1; a weak D match, TRBD1 (5 bases). V dropped 6 bases and J dropped 0 bases, with 18 bases sitting between them. Germline values: CDR1 SGHKS, CDR2 YYEKEE (reference sequence). This CDR3 is 16 amino acids long. DNA of the CDR3: TGTGCCAGCACGACTACTGCCAGGGTAATGAACACTGAAGCTTTCTTT. Protein product: CASTTTARVMNTEAFF.

The rearrangement joins TRBV5-1 to TRBJ2-7; the D call may be TRBD1 or TRBD2 (5 bases each). The CDR3 sequence is 14 residues long. Trimming cost V 5 bases and J 7 bases, with 19 bases left between them. Germline CDR1 and CDR2: SGHRS and YFSETQ. The CDR3: CASSAGTIIREQYF. CDR3 nucleotides: TGCGCCAGCAGTGCCGGGACCATCATCCGGGAGCAGTACTTC.

This chain joins TRBV18 and TRBJ2-7, with 14 bases that match TRBD2. The CDR3 is 16 residues long. Germline-derived CDR1 and CDR2 are KGHSH and LQKENI. Trimming at V came to 6 bases and at J to 7 bases, leaving 11 bases not matched to a gene. The CDR3 nucleotides are TGTGCCAGCTCCCAGGGACTAGCGGGAGAACTCGGAGAGCAGTACTTC. This sequence encodes CASSQGLAGELGEQYF.

The gene calls are TRBV5-5 and TRBJ2-5; perhaps TRBD1 as D (5 bases). CDR1 is SGHKS, CDR2 YYEKEE, per germline (reference sequence). The CDR3 consists of 18 residues. V lost 1 base and J 2 bases, leaving 21 bases between the germline ends. The CDR3 region is CASSLSSPGRATQETQYF. CDR3 nucleotide sequence: TGTGCCAGCAGCTTGTCAAGTCCCGGCAGGGCGACACAAGAGACCCAGTACTTC.

CDR3 bases: TGTGCCAGCAGCTTGACCGGGACTGCATACAATGAGCAGTTCTTC. Translating gives CASSLTGTAYNEQFF. The V call is TRBV11-2, the J call TRBJ2-1; TRBD2 is a possible D gene (6 bases). There are 15 residues in the CDR3. V lost 3 bases to trimming and J lost 4 bases, with 13 bases between them. The V gene's germline CDR1 is SGHAT and CDR2 FQNNGV.

The chain is built from TRBV5-6 and TRBJ2-7, with 9 bases fitting TRBD2. This CDR3 has 15 amino acids. Trimming took 4 bases from V and 2 from J; bases not matched to a gene: 7. In germline, CDR1 is SGHDT, CDR2 YYEEEE. The CDR3 region is CASSRIAGEAYEQYF. The CDR3 DNA is TGTGCCAGCAGCCGCATAGCGGGAGAGGCCTACGAGCAGTACTTC.

The V and J genes are TRBV5-6 and TRBJ2-5; the D is unclear. Trimming took 0 bases from V and 5 from J, leaving 2 bases between them. The CDR3 consists of 11 residues. Germline V CDR1 and CDR2: SGHDT, YYEEEE. The CDR3 spells CASSLEETQYF. CDR3 bases: TGTGCCAGCAGCTTGGAGGAGACCCAGTACTTC.

The rearrangement uses TRBV10-3 and TRBJ2-2; D is unclear. The V end was cut by 5 bases, the J end by 4 bases, with 2 bases between. This CDR3 region has 11 residues. The germline gives CDR1 ENHRY, CDR2 SYGVKD. This CDR3 is CAISFTGELFF. CDR3 bases: TGTGCCATCAGTTTCACCGGGGAGCTGTTTTTT.

The chain links TRBV9 to TRBJ2-3, with 9 bases matching TRBD1. This CDR3 region has 16 residues. The V and J ends lost 3 bases and 3 bases, in that order; junction bases with no gene match: 8. CDR1 is SGDLS, CDR2 YYNGEE, per germline. DNA for the CDR3: TGTGCCAGCAGCGAGCACAGGGGGCAGCGGACAGATACGCAGTATTTT. Amino acid sequence: CASSEHRGQRTDTQYF.

In its sample, this clone was seen once. The chain recombines TRBV5-1 with TRBJ1-2; D perhaps matches TRBD1 (6 bases). Germline CDR1 and CDR2: SGHRS and YFSETQ. The CDR3 consists of 15 residues. The ends were cut back, 1 base at V and 4 bases at J, with 14 bases in the middle. The CDR3 region is CASSLTTGSSYGYTF. The CDR3 nucleotides read TGCGCCAGCAGCTTGACGACAGGTTCTTCCTATGGCTACACCTTC.

The chain combines TRBV5-5 with TRBJ2-1; 7 bases align to TRBD2. The CDR3 totals 16 residues. Per germline, CDR1 SGHKS and CDR2 YYEKEE (reference sequence). The V segment lost 0 bases and the J segment 5 bases; nucleotides outside the gene matches: 8. CDR3 protein: CASSLASGNVHNEQFF. As DNA, the CDR3 is TGTGCCAGCAGCTTGGCCAGCGGGAACGTTCACAATGAGCAGTTCTTC.

The chain recombines TRBV19 with TRBJ1-2; D may be TRBD1 (6 bases). Germline loops: CDR1 LNHDA, CDR2 SQIVND (reference sequence). The CDR3 is made up of 18 amino acids. Trimming took 1 base from V and 4 from J, leaving 22 bases between them. The CDR3 DNA follows: TGTGCCAGTAGTATAGTGCCCGCGAGGACAGTGGATGGCTATGGCTACACCTTC. Its translation: CASSIVPARTVDGYGYTF.

The chain is built from TRBV7-3 and TRBJ2-1; 7 nucleotides align to TRBD1. Trimming cost V 5 bases and J 7 bases; bases outside gene matches: 14. Germline values: CDR1 SGHTA, CDR2 FQGTGA. The CDR3 runs 16 residues. The DNA for the CDR3 is TGTGCCAGCAGCCCCGCCGACAGGGCCGCGGCAAATGAGCAGTTCTTC. It yields the protein CASSPADRAAANEQFF.

The chain employs TRBV18 and TRBJ2-1; TRBD2 matches 9 bases. CDR3 length equals 18 residues. V trimming: 2 bases; J trimming: 7 bases; junction bases outside the gene matches: 15. Germline V lookup: CDR1 KGHSH, CDR2 LQKENI. The CDR3 sequence: CASSPRLSSGMNRNEQFF. The CDR3 DNA follows: TGTGCCAGCTCACCAAGGTTGTCTAGCGGGATGAATCGGAATGAGCAGTTCTTC.